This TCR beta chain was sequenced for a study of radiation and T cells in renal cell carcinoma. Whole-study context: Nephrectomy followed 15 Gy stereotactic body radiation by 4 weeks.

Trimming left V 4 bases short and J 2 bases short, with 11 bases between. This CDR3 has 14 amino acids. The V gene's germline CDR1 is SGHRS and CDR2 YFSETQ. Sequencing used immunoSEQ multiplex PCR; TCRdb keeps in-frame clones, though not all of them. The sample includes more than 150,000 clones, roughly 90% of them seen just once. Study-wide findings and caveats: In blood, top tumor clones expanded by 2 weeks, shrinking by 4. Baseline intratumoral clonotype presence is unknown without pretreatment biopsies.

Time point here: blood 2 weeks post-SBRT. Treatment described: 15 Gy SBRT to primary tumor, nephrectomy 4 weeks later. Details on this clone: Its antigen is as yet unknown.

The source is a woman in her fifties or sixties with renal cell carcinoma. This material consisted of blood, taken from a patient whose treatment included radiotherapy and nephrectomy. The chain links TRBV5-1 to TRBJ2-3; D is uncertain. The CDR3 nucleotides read TGCGCCAGCAGCCCGTTAGGCCTCACAGATACGCAGTATTTT. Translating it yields CASSPLGLTDTQYF.